The 16 T cell receptor beta chains in this list originate from one sample, sequenced in a study of cytomegalovirus exposure and HLA in healthy donors. 13 Jbeta primers and 60 Vbeta primers were used for the PCR. Libraries were prepared by immunoSEQ multiplex PCR; TCRdb keeps only in-frame clonotypes and omits some of them. The sample records 110,000 to 150,000 clones, 70% to 80% being singletons. The specimen sequenced was PBMCs. The receptors shown here come from a male donor in good health and CMV-seronegative.

The chain carries TRBV5-4 and TRBJ1-3; weak D call: TRBD1 (6 bases). The CDR3 extends over 16 amino acids. Trimming took off 4 bases at V and 4 bases at J, with 18 bases between the two ends. Germline lookup yields CDR1 SGHNT and CDR2 YYREEE (reference sequence). The CDR3 reads CASSPGGGARGNTIYF. The CDR3 bases are TGTGCCAGCAGCCCCGGCGGGGGCGCGAGGGGAAACACCATATATTTT.

Details on this clone: A read error may produce the germline difference seen at one junction end. The rearrangement joins TRBV7-9 to TRBJ1-4; 7 nucleotides match TRBD1. This CDR3 contains 15 residues. Looked up from germline, CDR1 is SEHNR and CDR2 is FQNEAQ (reference sequence). CDR3 sequence (DNA): TGTTCCAGCAGCTCCGAACAGGGGATTAATGAAAAACTGTTTTTT. Encoded protein: CSSSSEQGINEKLFF.

The J gene is TRBJ1-1, the V gene TRBV29-1, with unresolved D. In germline, CDR1 is SQVTM, CDR2 ANQGSEA. There are 12 residues in the CDR3. CDR3 sequence: CRAEGSDTEAFF. The DNA for the CDR3 is TGCAGAGCGGAGGGTAGTGACACTGAAGCTTTCTTT.

The rearrangement uses TRBV6-5 and TRBJ1-6, with TRBD1 matching 9 bases. The V gene's germline CDR1 is MNHEY and CDR2 SVGAGI. The CDR3 is 14 residues long. With 5 bases clipped from V and 7 bases from J, the junction kept 3 bases outside the gene matches. CDR3 in DNA: TGTGCCAGCAGTAGGACAGGGGTAAATTCACCCCTCCACTTT. It codes for CASSRTGVNSPLHF.

Points on this clone: An end of the junction differs from the germline gene, which may be a read error. Other DNA variants within this sample encode the same CDR3. The chain couples TRBV5-1 to TRBJ2-7; D perhaps matches TRBD1 (5 bases). The CDR3 sequence is 19 residues long. CDR1 is SGHRS and CDR2 is YFSETQ in the germline V gene. The DNA of the CDR3 is TGCGCCAGCAGTTTGGCCCTAAAAGGTAGAGACAGCAGTTCCTACGAGCAGTACTTC. Its translation: CASSLALKGRDSSSYEQYF.

The V and J genes are TRBV9 and TRBJ2-1; perhaps TRBD2 as D (5 bases). Per the germline V gene, CDR1 is SGDLS and CDR2 is YYNGEE. The CDR3 spans 14 residues. Trimming cost V 3 bases and J 2 bases, with 9 bases left between them. The CDR3 coding sequence is TGTGCCAGCAGCGACTCGGGGACCTACAATGAGCAGTTCTTC. Translated, it gives CASSDSGTYNEQFF.

The V call is TRBV11-2, the J call TRBJ1-5, with 7 bases fitting TRBD1. Germline values: CDR1 SGHAT, CDR2 FQNNGV. The CDR3 spans 14 residues. With V trimmed by 5 bases and J by 5 bases, 6 bases remained unmatched. CDR3 loop: CASSPGQVDQPQHF. CDR3 nucleotides: TGTGCCAGCAGCCCAGGACAGGTGGATCAGCCCCAGCATTTT.

The V gene is TRBV2, the J gene TRBJ2-2; 12 bases map to TRBD2. The CDR3 covers 12 residues. Germline CDR1 reads SNHLY; CDR2 reads FYNNEI. Trimming cost V 2 bases and J 16 bases; bases outside gene matches: 2. The CDR3 DNA sequence: TGTGCCAGCAGTGAAACGGGACTAGCGGGGTTTTTT. This gives the protein CASSETGLAGFF. Looking up the rest from reference TRBV2 and TRBJ2-2 gives the full variable domain: EPEVTQTPSHQVTQMGQEVILRCVPISNHLYFYWYRQILGQKVEFLVSFYNNEISEKSEIFDDQFSVERPDGSNFTLKIRSTKLEDSAMYFCASSETGLAGFFGEGSRLTVL.

This clone was detected only a few times. The chain combines TRBV7-9 with TRBJ1-4; 7 bases are shared with TRBD1. The CDR3 is 15 residues long. The ends lost 5 bases at V and 6 bases at J; junction bases unmatched: 9. Germline V gene sequence: CDR1 SEHNR, CDR2 FQNEAQ (reference sequence). The CDR3 loop is CASSRTTGKDEKLFF. Written as DNA, the CDR3 is TGTGCCAGCAGCCGAACGACAGGGAAGGATGAAAAACTGTTTTTT.

This clone was detected a few times. This chain connects TRBV7-2 to TRBJ2-5; D unresolved. This CDR3 has 12 residues. Germline loops: CDR1 SGHTA, CDR2 FQGNSA. Deletions cut 3 bases from V and 5 bases from J, with 7 bases between. The CDR3 protein is CASSFQAETQYF. Here the CDR3 DNA reads TGTGCCAGCAGCTTTCAAGCTGAGACCCAGTACTTC.

This clone was seen a handful of times. The V and J genes are TRBV5-1 and TRBJ1-1; the D gene is possibly TRBD1 (5 bases). Trimming shortened V by 2 bases and J by 1 base, and 9 bases separated the two germline ends. CDR1 is SGHRS, CDR2 YFSETQ, per germline. The CDR3 loop spans 14 amino acids. CDR3 sequence: CASSLTGTNTEAFF. DNA for the CDR3: TGCGCCAGCAGCTTAACAGGCACGAACACTGAAGCTTTCTTT. Complete variable domain (other parts from reference TRBV5-1 and TRBJ1-1): KAGVTQTPRYLIKTRGQQVTLSCSPISGHRSVSWYQQTPGQGLQFLFEYFSETQRNKGNFPGRFSGRQFSNSRSEMNVSTLELGDSALYLCASSLTGTNTEAFFGQGTRLTVV.

The chain recombines TRBV5-6 with TRBJ1-5; 8 bases line up with TRBD1. CDR3 length: 13 amino acids. From germline, CDR1 is SGHDT and CDR2 YYEEEE. The trim removed 1 base at V and 6 bases at J, leaving 0 bases unmatched. The CDR3 here is CASSLTGGQPQHF. DNA of the CDR3: TGTGCCAGCAGCTTGACAGGGGGTCAGCCCCAGCATTTT.

This chain links TRBV27 with TRBJ2-7; 9 bases match TRBD1. The germline gives CDR1 MNHEY, CDR2 SMNVEV (reference sequence). The CDR3 totals 17 residues. V lost 6 bases, J lost 4 bases, and 16 bases stayed unmatched. The CDR3 here is CASSPSTGGGRVYEQYF. The CDR3 bases are TGTGCCAGCAGCCCCTCAACAGGGGGCGGCAGGGTGTACGAGCAGTACTTC.

The chain joins TRBV6-1 to TRBJ2-2, with D hard to call. V lost 6 bases, J lost 6 bases, and 11 bases lay in between. CDR1 MNHNS and CDR2 SASEGT come from the germline V gene. The CDR3 covers 13 residues. The CDR3 nucleotides read TGTGCCAGCAGACCCAGTGTGGCCGGGGAGCTGTTTTTT. It translates to CASRPSVAGELFF.

V and J are TRBV6-1 and TRBJ1-5; possibly TRBD1 for D (5 bases). The V gene's germline CDR1 is MNHNS and CDR2 SASEGT. The CDR3 sequence is 12 residues long. Trimming stripped 6 bases from V and 3 bases from J, with 6 bases between. CDR3: CASRDTNQPQHF. CDR3 in DNA: TGTGCCAGCAGGGACACCAATCAGCCCCAGCATTTT.

This clone was detected once. This sequence joins TRBV11-3 and TRBJ2-3, with D tentatively TRBD2 (6 bases). With 1 base removed from V and 8 bases from J, the gap between germline ends came to 7 bases. This CDR3 contains 12 residues. CDR1 is SGHNT, CDR2 YENEEA, per germline. CDR3 sequence reads: CASSLGGGTQYF. CDR3 bases: TGTGCCAGCAGCTTAGGGGGAGGTACGCAGTATTTT. Full variable domain (remainder filled in from reference TRBV11-3 and TRBJ2-3): EAGVVQSPRYKIIEKKQPVAFWCNPISGHNTLYWYLQNLGQGPELLIRYENEEAVDDSQLPKDRFSAERLKGVDSTLKIQPAELGDSAVYLCASSLGGGTQYFGPGTRLTVL.